This T cell receptor (beta chain) was found in a study of cytomegalovirus exposure and HLA in healthy donors. Overall study findings and caveats: Some TCR beta chains (164 of them) were listed as cytomegalovirus-associated.

V gave up 1 base and J gave up 7 bases; unmatched junction bases: 9. The CDR3 extends over 18 amino acids. The germline V gene encodes CDR1 SGHTA and CDR2 FQGNSA. The PCR was carried out with 60 Vbeta primers and 13 Jbeta primers. Measured with immunoSEQ multiplex PCR; TCRdb has only the in-frame clones, and not every one. The data hold roughly 200,000 clones, with over 70% observed a single time. A remark on this clone: Its antigen is unidentified.

The source of this sequence is a woman aged 50 to 60 in good health and CMV-seronegative. The sequencing input was PBMCs. V and J are TRBV7-2 and TRBJ2-1, with TRBD2 identical over 14 bases. Written as DNA, the CDR3 is TGTGCCAGCAGCTTAGAGGGGACTAGCGGGAGATTTGGTAATGAGCAGTTCTTC. It codes for CASSLEGTSGRFGNEQFF.